Following are 7 T cell receptor beta chains from one sample sequenced in a study of CD8 T cells in ankylosing spondylitis. These TCRs are of unknown antigen specificity. Broader study findings: A motif in TCR beta, a set of roughly 8 highly homologous variants, appeared characteristic of ankylosing spondylitis blood.

TCRdb used MiXCR to reprocess the 5' RACE reads, holding one entry per CDR3 protein. The repertoire holds about 750,000 distinct CDR3 sequences, with roughly 20% as singletons. The sequencing sample was made of blood, either unsorted or a sorted T cell fraction (not recorded which). The receptors shown here come from a male donor with ankylosing spondylitis.

This clonotype has at least ten counts. The CDR3 DNA is TGCGCCAGCAGCTTGGCCGCCGGGAACACTGAAGCTTTCTTT. It specifies CASSLAAGNTEAFF. The J gene is TRBJ1-1, the V gene TRBV5-1; D gene ambiguous. V was clipped by 0 bases and J by 1 base, with 7 bases between them. The germline CDR1 and CDR2 sequences are SGHRS and YFSETQ. The CDR3 has 14 residues.

This clonotype was observed many times. In DNA, the CDR3 is TGTGCCAGCAGCTTGGAAGCCGAGACAGGGAGATACGAGCAGTACTTC. Translated, it gives CASSLEAETGRYEQYF. The chain carries TRBV5-5 and TRBJ2-7; 7 nucleotides align to TRBD1. The CDR3 loop spans 16 amino acids. The germline gives CDR1 SGHKS, CDR2 YYEKEE (reference sequence). V lost 0 bases, J lost 4 bases, and 10 bases stayed unmatched.

At least ten counts were recorded for this clonotype. J is TRBJ1-1 and V is TRBV4-1, with 8 bases fitting TRBD1. Germline V gene data show CDR1 as MGHRA and CDR2 as YSYEKL. The V segment lost 3 bases and the J segment 4 bases; nucleotides outside the gene matches: 7. The CDR3 covers 15 residues. This CDR3 is CASSQRGQVATEAFF. Here the CDR3 DNA reads TGCGCCAGCAGCCAGAGGGGACAGGTGGCCACTGAAGCTTTCTTT.

The table lists this clonotype with a few counts. The genes are TRBV5-1 and TRBJ1-2; possibly TRBD1 for D (5 bases). The CDR3 contains 16 residues. The V gene lost 0 bases and the J gene lost 4 bases, with 16 bases spanning the gap. CDR1 and CDR2 (germline): SGHRS, YFSETQ. As DNA, the CDR3 is TGCGCCAGCAGCTTGGCCCCAAACGTCGACAGCTATGGCTACACCTTC. Translating it yields CASSLAPNVDSYGYTF. The complete variable domain, with remaining parts taken from reference TRBV5-1 and TRBJ1-2, reads KAGVTQTPRYLIKTRGQQVTLSCSPISGHRSVSWYQQTPGQGLQFLFEYFSETQRNKGNFPGRFSGRQFSNSRSEMNVSTLELGDSALYLCASSLAPNVDSYGYTFGSGTRLTVV.

V gene TRBV7-8 combines with J gene TRBJ2-1, with D possibly being TRBD2 (6 bases). Trimming left V 1 base short and J 2 bases short, with 21 bases between. The CDR3 consists of 19 residues. The germline CDR1 and CDR2 sequences are SGHVS and FQNEAQ. CDR3 coding DNA: TGTGCCAGCAGCTTAGAGATGAAAGGCCGGGACTCTACCTACAATGAGCAGTTCTTC. The encoded protein is CASSLEMKGRDSTYNEQFF. Supplemented by reference TRBV7-8 and TRBJ2-1, the full variable domain reads GAGVSQSPRYKVAKRGQDVALRCDPISGHVSLFWYQQALGQGPEFLTYFQNEAQLDKSGLPSDRFFAERPEGSVSTLKIQRTQQEDSAVYLCASSLEMKGRDSTYNEQFFGPGTRLTVL.

This chain links TRBV5-4 with TRBJ2-1, with 13 bases lining up with TRBD2. Germline V gives CDR1 SGHNT, CDR2 YYREEE (reference sequence). The trim removed 7 bases at V and 5 bases at J, leaving 3 bases unmatched. The CDR3 is made up of 14 amino acids. The CDR3, as DNA: TGTGCCAGCGGACTAGCGGGAGCCAACAATGAGCAGTTCTTC. Translation gives CASGLAGANNEQFF.

This clonotype showed up just a few times. The J gene is TRBJ2-5, the V gene TRBV5-1; D is uncertain. Looked up from germline, CDR1 is SGHRS and CDR2 is YFSETQ. With 5 bases removed from V and 8 bases from J, the gap between germline ends came to 13 bases. The CDR3 sequence is 12 residues long. This CDR3 reads CASSLEKTTQYF. The CDR3 DNA reads as TGCGCCAGCAGTTTAGAGAAGACAACCCAGTACTTC.